The 12 T cell receptor beta chains listed next were all sequenced from one sample in a study of T cell repertoires in cytomegalovirus infection. MiXCR, run by TCRdb on the reads, gives a single entry per CDR3 protein. The sample carries about 920,000 distinct CDR3 sequences, around 30% recorded once. The antigens of these receptors remain unknown. The starting material was cultured CD8+ T cells from PBMCs, obtained from culture after CMV antigen stimulation. Receptors were obtained from a human donor in good health (CMV status not recorded). Some clones in this sample may be carry-over from other donors' samples.

The CDR3: CASSTQGPFVEAKNIQYF. As DNA, the CDR3 is TGTGCCAGCAGTACACAGGGTCCTTTCGTCGAAGCCAAAAACATTCAGTACTTC. This rearrangement joins TRBV12-3 or TRBV12-4 to TRBJ2-4, with D perhaps TRBD1 (6 bases). The V gene lost 5 bases and the J gene lost 0 bases, with 20 bases spanning the gap. The CDR3 has 18 amino acids.

This clonotype was observed a few times. The chain has TRBV10-3 and TRBJ1-1; possibly TRBD1 for D (5 bases). Trimming took off 0 bases at V and 7 bases at J, with 9 bases between the two ends. CDR3 length: 13 residues. CDR1 and CDR2 (germline): ENHRY, SYGVKD. In DNA, the CDR3 is TGTGCCATCAGTGAGTCGGGACTCCTTGAAGCTTTCTTT. This encodes CAISESGLLEAFF.

Note on this clonotype: Its ends do not fully match the called genes, so a read error is possible. The chain employs TRBV11-2 and TRBJ1-1; tentatively, D is TRBD1 (5 bases). The CDR3 covers 14 residues. Germline-derived CDR1 and CDR2 are SGHAT and FQNNGV. The CDR3 loop is CASNLVGGNTEAFF. The CDR3 region has the DNA TGCGCCAGCAACTTAGTTGGGGGGAACACTGAAGCTTTCTTT.

This clonotype was found a few times. The chain uses TRBV6-5 and TRBJ2-1; D is undetermined. The CDR3 length is 13 residues. Germline V gives CDR1 MNHEY, CDR2 SVGAGI. The V end lost 2 bases, the J end lost 5 bases, and 7 bases lay between the germline ends. The CDR3, as DNA: TGTGCCAGCAGTTACGGGCCCAACAATGAGCAGTTCTTC. Translated, it gives CASSYGPNNEQFF.

There are a few counts of this clonotype. The V gene is TRBV3-1, the J gene TRBJ1-2, with TRBD1 matching 7 bases. Trimming removed 3 bases from V and 2 bases from J; junction bases left unmatched: 3. Germline CDR1 LGHDT, CDR2 YNNKEL (reference sequence). The CDR3 loop spans 14 amino acids. The CDR3 DNA reads TGTGCCAGCAGCCAGACAGGGAACAACTATGGCTACACCTTC. Translation: CASSQTGNNYGYTF.

This clonotype was counted ten times or more. This chain connects TRBV7-8 to TRBJ2-1, with D unclear. Germline values: CDR1 SGHVS, CDR2 FQNEAQ. Trimming removed 5 bases from V and 9 bases from J, with 8 bases in between. The CDR3 length is 11 residues. The CDR3 sequence: CASSPIPEQFF. The CDR3 region has the DNA TGTGCCAGCAGCCCGATACCTGAGCAGTTCTTC.

The J gene is TRBJ2-1, the V gene TRBV5-1, with 14 bases aligning to TRBD2. The germline V gene has CDR1 SGHRS and CDR2 YFSETQ. CDR3 length equals 14 residues. J gave up 8 bases and V 3 bases, and 1 base lay outside the gene matches. The CDR3 here is CASSWTSGGHEQFF. CDR3 sequence (DNA): TGCGCCAGCAGCTGGACTAGCGGGGGGCATGAGCAGTTCTTC.

This clonotype was seen at least ten times. The chain has TRBV7-2 and TRBJ2-5, with 10 bases fitting TRBD2. Germline values: CDR1 SGHTA, CDR2 FQGNSA. The CDR3 contains 15 residues. Germline trimming cut 3 bases from V and 1 base from J; bases unmatched to any gene: 2. Here the CDR3 reads CASSFVAGGQETQYF. DNA for the CDR3: TGTGCCAGCAGCTTCGTAGCGGGGGGCCAAGAGACCCAGTACTTC.

This clonotype was seen a few times. J is TRBJ1-1 and V is TRBV10-3, with a weak D call TRBD1 (5 bases). CDR3 size: 18 residues. Trimming removed 6 bases from V and 1 base from J, with 24 bases in between. Germline CDR1 ENHRY, CDR2 SYGVKD. The CDR3 DNA is TGTGCCATCAGAACTCTCAGGGTAAATTCCTCCGGGAACACTGAAGCTTTCTTT. Its protein product is CAIRTLRVNSSGNTEAFF.

This clonotype appeared a few times. The CDR3 sequence: CAISGDDYGYTF. DNA of the CDR3: TGCGCTATTTCCGGGGATGACTATGGCTACACCTTC. The chain recombines TRBV10-2 with TRBJ1-2; no reliable D call. This CDR3 is built from 12 residues. Germline values: CDR1 WSHSY, CDR2 SAAADI.

This clonotype was detected ten times or more. The chain couples TRBV7-8 to TRBJ2-1; possibly TRBD2 for D (6 bases). The germline V and J ends were trimmed by 2 bases and 3 bases, with 14 bases remaining between them. The CDR3 totals 16 residues. The V gene's germline CDR1 is SGHVS and CDR2 FQNEAQ. The CDR3 reads CASSLKGLGGYNEQFF. The CDR3, as DNA: TGTGCCAGCAGCTTAAAGGGCCTCGGGGGCTACAATGAGCAGTTCTTC. The entire variable domain, with the rest obtained from reference TRBV7-8 and TRBJ2-1, is as follows: GAGVSQSPRYKVAKRGQDVALRCDPISGHVSLFWYQQALGQGPEFLTYFQNEAQLDKSGLPSDRFFAERPEGSVSTLKIQRTQQEDSAVYLCASSLKGLGGYNEQFFGPGTRLTVL.

The chain couples TRBV15 to TRBJ2-7; 10 bases map to TRBD2. Trimming removed 0 bases from V and 3 bases from J; junction bases left unmatched: 2. The CDR3 runs to 15 residues. The germline V gene has CDR1 LNHNV and CDR2 YYDKDF (reference sequence). CDR3 loop: CATSRDPSGGYEQYF. As DNA, the CDR3 is TGTGCCACCAGCAGAGATCCTAGCGGGGGCTACGAGCAGTACTTC. Full variable domain (rest looked up from reference TRBV15 and TRBJ2-7): DAMVIQNPRYQVTQFGKPVTLSCSQTLNHNVMYWYQQKSSQAPKLLFHYYDKDFNNEADTPDNFQSRRPNTSFCFLDIRSPGLGDTAMYLCATSRDPSGGYEQYFGPGTRLTVT.